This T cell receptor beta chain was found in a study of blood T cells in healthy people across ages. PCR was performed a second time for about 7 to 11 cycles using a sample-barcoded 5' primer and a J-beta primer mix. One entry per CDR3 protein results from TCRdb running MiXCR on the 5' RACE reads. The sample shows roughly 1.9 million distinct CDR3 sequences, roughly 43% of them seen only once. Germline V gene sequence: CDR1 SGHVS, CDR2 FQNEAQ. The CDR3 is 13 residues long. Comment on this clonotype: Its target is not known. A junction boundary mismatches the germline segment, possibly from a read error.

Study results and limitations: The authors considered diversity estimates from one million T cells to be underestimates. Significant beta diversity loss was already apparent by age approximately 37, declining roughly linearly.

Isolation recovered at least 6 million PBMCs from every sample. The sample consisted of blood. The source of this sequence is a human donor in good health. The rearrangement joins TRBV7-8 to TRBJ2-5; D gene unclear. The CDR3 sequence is CANSLGAEKTQYF. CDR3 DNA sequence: TGTGCCAACAGCTTAGGCGCGGAAAAGACCCAGTACTTC. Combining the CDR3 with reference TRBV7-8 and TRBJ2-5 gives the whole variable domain GAGVSQSPRYKVAKRGQDVALRCDPISGHVSLFWYQQALGQGPEFLTYFQNEAQLDKSGLPSDRFFAERPEGSVSTLKIQRTQQEDSAVYLCANSLGAEKTQYFGPGTRLLVL.